This TCR beta chain was obtained from a study of a mutant IDH1 vaccine in newly diagnosed glioma. Documented time point: week 5, during vaccination. A single vaccine dose contained 300 ug of mutant IDH1 20-mer peptide, and topical imiquimod was used with it. The V end lost 5 bases, the J end lost 1 base, and 20 bases lay between the germline ends. The CDR3 covers 18 residues. Germline values: CDR1 SEHNR, CDR2 FQNEAQ (reference sequence). As to this clone: Its specificity is not known.

Generated by immunoSEQ multiplex PCR, the TCRdb table keeps only in-frame clones and is missing some. The repertoire consists of about 40,000 clones, with approximately 93% occurring once and the leading ten covering about 2.6%. The chain recombines TRBV7-9 with TRBJ1-4; D possibly corresponds to TRBD1 (5 bases). The clonotype originates from a man aged 50-59 years with glioma. This sample comprised PBMCs, obtained from a glioma patient whose treatment included an IDH1 peptide vaccine. The CDR3: CASSASRSRGVTNEKLFF. In DNA, the CDR3 is TGTGCCAGCAGCGCTTCCCGCTCGCGAGGGGTAACTAATGAAAAACTGTTTTTT.